This TCR beta chain was sequenced during a study of beta chain features in type 1 diabetes (dated by TCRdb to 2017 to 2018). With regard to the full study: Patients and healthy donors did not differ in mean age, gender distribution, total cell number or subset yield. A total of roughly 100,000,000 sorted cells were examined across all samples, and the number of cells per subset was strongly correlated with RNA yield. In the study, TCRB repertoires of sorted circulating CD4+ T cell subsets from recently diagnosed type 1 diabetes patients were compared with those of matched healthy donors. Whereas all 28 donors provided naive and central memory subsets, regulatory and stem cell-like memory subsets were isolated from just 8 patients and about 8 healthy donors.

All of the isolated RNA was reverse transcribed with the High Capacity cDNA Reverse Transcription Kit, so expressed TCRB transcripts were sequenced. Deep immunoSEQ sequencing was performed on naive, central memory and regulatory T cell samples, with an average of roughly 3.6 million total reads per sample. Sorted cells were lysed in RLT buffer, and RNA was extracted using DNase-treated RNeasy Micro or Mini kits according to cell number. Each cell subset was processed on its own to prevent cross-contamination, while patient and healthy donor samples were processed together. The immunoSEQ multiplex PCR was used to amplify TCRB sequences from cDNA, generating 87-bp fragments that spanned the CDR3 region. Sequencing of the amplicons was done on the Illumina HiSeq platform. Under the source paper's analysis protocol: Synthetic template baselines were used to correct PCR bias computationally, reads within Hamming distance 2 were collapsed, and singletons that could not be merged were discarded. Reads were aligned to IMGT to assign V, D and J genes, CDR3 length, and insertions or deletions at six rearrangement sites. Within each subset, clonotype counts were normalized to sorted cell number, after which true diversity and Gini coefficients were computed with the tcR R package. The overlap coefficient, calculated on TCRB nucleotide sequences, was used to quantify repertoire sharing. Out-of-frame TCRB sequences from naive cells were analyzed as a proxy for the pre-selection repertoire. The table comes from immuneACCESS by way of TCRdb, which keeps in-frame sequences with V and J called. Part of the clones is missing from these tables; in studies checked, under half for an unresolved V gene and the rest for unknown reasons. The D gene and trimming were derived from the DNA, and the V and J assignments and clone size from that table. This sample comprises about 620,000 clones, less than 20% of them detected only once. 0.07% to 0.095% of the sample is held by the ten biggest clonotypes.

Each donor gave one peripheral blood draw, roughly 120 mL on average, collected into heparinised tubes. A BD FACSAria II and a panel including CD45RO, CCR7, CD25, CD127, CD95 and CD27 were used to sort naive, central memory, regulatory and stem cell-like memory CD4+ T cells. A purity above 98% was achieved for all sorted populations. PBMCs were isolated immediately by Lymphoprep density gradient centrifugation and stained directly without culture. So that batch effects would be minimized, each experiment stained and sorted samples in pairs, pairing one healthy donor with one patient. Findings and caveats that apply to the study as a whole: Fewer insertions and more nucleotide deletions at VDJ recombination sites were observed in patients with type 1 diabetes, implying thymic rearrangement abnormalities. A moderate but significant shortening of TCRB CDR3 length was observed in type 1 diabetes patients in all four CD4+ subsets. PCR may preferentially amplify shorter templates, but because patient and control samples were amplified and corrected together, any resulting skew would affect both groups equally. The naive, central memory and regulatory TCRB repertoires appeared to resemble one another more closely among patients than among healthy donors. Because cDNA was sequenced instead of genomic DNA, highly expressing activated cells could be over-represented, though the groups showed no difference in activation or CD3 levels. Because the HLA sub-analyses included only small numbers of individuals, any influence of HLA type on TCRB rearrangement was left unresolved.

This clone was recorded a few times. Its antigen specificity is not known. Per-nucleotide qualities are absent, and no much larger clonotype sits a single base away. The source material was naive CD4+ T cells from blood. What the cell subset or site label conveys for this sample: true naive CD4+ T cells. This clonotype originated in a man younger than 30 in good health.

The nucleotide sequence reads TGTGCCAGCAGCTTCGGAGAGAATCAGCCCCAGCATTTT. The encoded protein is CASSFGENQPQHF. This sequence uses TRBV9 and TRBJ1-5, with the D gene too uncertain to name. Inclusive of the bounding cysteine and phenylalanine, the CDR3 is 13 residues long. Only CDR3 DNA is held: 39 bases, read in frame from base 1. Per the germline V gene, SGDLS is the CDR1 and YYNGEE is the CDR2. V is shortened by 4 bases, J by 4 bases, and the region joining them spans 9 bases.